This TCR beta chain is drawn from a study of T-cell reconstitution after alpha-beta-depleted transplantation in children. Whole-study findings and limits: Some patients showed high day-60 TCRbeta diversity, which derived from surviving recipient T cells and thymic progenitors. Newly generated T cells supplied most T-cell counts and diversity one year post-transplant.

TCRbeta library construction was performed incorporating unique molecular identifiers. TCRdb used MiXCR to reprocess the PCR reads, holding one entry per CDR3 protein. The sample records 450,000 to 550,000 distinct CDR3 sequences, approximately 10% being singletons. Per germline, CDR1 SQVTM and CDR2 ANQGSEA. The CDR3 covers 14 residues. The ends were cut back, 4 bases at V and 4 bases at J, with 14 bases in the middle. As to this clonotype: What it binds is not known.

The sequences come from PBMCs, mostly from graft donor cells, collected 180 days after TCRalphabeta/CD19-depleted stem cell transplant. The origin of this receptor is a female patient between 2 and 10 years old who had a stem cell transplant for aplastic anemia, so the T cells may come from the graft donor. The chain has TRBV29-1 and TRBJ2-1; either TRBD1 or TRBD2 may supply D (5 bases each). Here the CDR3 reads CSVARGVIYNEQFF. The CDR3 DNA follows: TGCAGCGTTGCCAGAGGGGTTATTTACAATGAGCAGTTCTTC.